Each of the 21 T cell receptor beta chains below was sequenced from the same sample in a study of PD-L1 blockade in urothelial cancer. Sequenced by immunoSEQ multiplex PCR; TCRdb stores in-frame clones only, minus some. The sample shows 35,000 to 40,000 clones, around 82% of them seen only once. The time point denotes: pretreatment peripheral blood. The sequencing here drew on PBMCs, taken around atezolizumab (anti-PD-L1) treatment. The receptors here all came from a man aged 55 to 70 with urothelial cancer.

J is TRBJ2-3 and V is TRBV28; 10 bases fit TRBD1. The CDR3 sequence is 16 residues long. Germline trimming cut 5 bases from V and 0 bases from J; bases unmatched to any gene: 5. Germline CDR1 and CDR2: MDHEN and SYDVKM. This chain's CDR3 is CASSTWGQGSTDTQYF. Here the CDR3 DNA reads TGTGCCAGCAGTACCTGGGGACAGGGGAGCACAGATACGCAGTATTTT.

The CDR3 here is CASSLFLGGVGQPQHF. DNA for the CDR3: TGTGCCAGCAGTTTATTTCTGGGGGGGGTTGGGCAGCCCCAGCATTTT. The chain recombines TRBV28 with TRBJ1-5; weak D call: TRBD1 (5 bases). This CDR3 spans 16 amino acids. The V end lost 1 base, the J end lost 7 bases, and 17 bases lay between the germline ends. Germline V gene data show CDR1 as MDHEN and CDR2 as SYDVKM.

The chain couples TRBV6-5 to TRBJ2-7; tentative D call: TRBD1 (6 bases). This CDR3 is built from 13 residues. Germline values: CDR1 MNHEY, CDR2 SVGAGI. The V end lost 6 bases, the J end lost 5 bases, and 14 bases lay between the germline ends. The CDR3 nucleotides are TGTGCCAGCAGACGCCGGGACACCGACGAGCAGTACTTC. Translating it yields CASRRRDTDEQYF.

V gene TRBV12-5 combines with J gene TRBJ2-7; 10 bases match TRBD2. After removal of 4 bases from V and 2 bases from J, the junction contained 5 bases not matched to a gene. In germline, CDR1 is LGHNT, CDR2 FRNRAP. The CDR3 is made up of 15 amino acids. The CDR3 region is CASGSLAGGPYEQYF. Here the CDR3 DNA reads TGTGCTAGTGGTTCCTTAGCGGGGGGCCCCTACGAGCAGTACTTC.

This clone has just a few counts. This rearrangement joins TRBV11-2 to TRBJ1-6; 7 bases are a match to TRBD1. The germline V gene encodes CDR1 SGHAT and CDR2 FQNNGV. J gave up 10 bases and V 5 bases, and 8 bases lay outside the gene matches. The CDR3 runs 14 residues. CDR3 sequence: CASSPLTGKSPLHF. The CDR3 nucleotides are TGTGCCAGCAGCCCCCTGACAGGGAAATCACCCCTCCACTTT.

J is TRBJ2-7 and V is TRBV10-3; 7 bases are shared with TRBD1. V lost 5 bases to trimming and J lost 2 bases; unmatched junction nucleotides: 3. The length of the CDR3 is 13 residues. From germline, CDR1 is ENHRY and CDR2 SYGVKD. CDR3 residues: CAISQTGAYEQYF. The CDR3 DNA reads as TGTGCCATCAGTCAAACAGGGGCCTACGAGCAGTACTTC.

This clone was detected only a few times. This chain joins TRBV6-1 and TRBJ2-3; TRBD1 is a possible D gene (5 bases). CDR3 length: 15 amino acids. Per the germline V gene, CDR1 is MNHNS and CDR2 is SASEGT. The V gene lost 8 bases and the J gene lost 0 bases, with 15 bases spanning the gap. CDR3 region: CASGVGVGSTDTQYF. CDR3 in DNA: TGTGCCAGCGGTGTAGGGGTCGGGAGCACAGATACGCAGTATTTT.

The V gene is TRBV7-2, the J gene TRBJ2-7; D is unclear. CDR1 is SGHTA and CDR2 is FQGNSA in the germline V gene. This CDR3 comprises 14 residues. The germline V and J ends were trimmed by 0 bases and 5 bases, with 11 bases remaining between them. For the CDR3, the DNA is TGTGCCAGCAGCTTAGCGTCGTTGGCAGACGAGCAGTACTTC. This translates into CASSLASLADEQYF.

The J gene is TRBJ1-4, the V gene TRBV5-1, with TRBD1 matching over 9 bases. The germline gives CDR1 SGHRS, CDR2 YFSETQ. CDR3 length: 15 residues. V was pared by 4 bases and J by 8 bases, with 9 bases of the junction left unmatched. In nucleotides, the CDR3 is TGCGCCAGCAGCCTTGGACAGGGGTGGTCAGAAAAACTGTTTTTT. It encodes CASSLGQGWSEKLFF.

V is TRBV5-4 and J is TRBJ2-3; 8 nucleotides agree with TRBD2. The CDR3 loop spans 17 amino acids. J lost 3 bases, V lost 4 bases, and 13 bases had no gene match. From germline, CDR1 is SGHNT and CDR2 YYREEE (reference sequence). The CDR3 sequence is CASSPLPGGALTDTQYF. The CDR3 DNA is TGTGCCAGCAGCCCCCTTCCCGGGGGGGCCTTGACAGATACGCAGTATTTT.

This clone was seen a single time. The CDR3 DNA reads TGTGCCAGCAGCCAAGATCTTGGGTCGGGCTACGAGCAGTACTTC. Translating gives CASSQDLGSGYEQYF. This rearrangement joins TRBV14 to TRBJ2-7; D is unresolved. Germline CDR1 reads SGHDN; CDR2 reads FVKESK. The CDR3 length is 15 residues. Trimming shortened V by 0 bases and J by 3 bases, and 12 bases separated the two germline ends.

The rearrangement joins TRBV7-9 to TRBJ2-7, with TRBD2 as a possible D gene (6 bases). Trimming pared 4 bases from V and 10 bases from J, leaving 17 bases between. The CDR3 is made up of 13 amino acids. Germline V gene lookup returns CDR1 SEHNR and CDR2 FQNEAQ (reference sequence). For the CDR3, the DNA is TGTGCCAGCAGCTCGGGACTGCTTTTTGGACAGTACTTC. It yields the protein CASSSGLLFGQYF.

The genes are TRBV27 and TRBJ1-5; 7 bases fit TRBD1. Germline V lookup: CDR1 MNHEY, CDR2 SMNVEV (reference sequence). This CDR3 has 17 amino acids. J was trimmed by 0 bases and V by 6 bases; bases with no gene match: 11. The CDR3 sequence is CASSPTRDSLSNQPQHF. The CDR3 DNA reads TGTGCCAGCAGCCCTACCCGGGACAGCCTTAGCAATCAGCCCCAGCATTTT.

The rearrangement links TRBV18 to TRBJ1-1; 8 nucleotides align to TRBD1. In germline, CDR1 is KGHSH, CDR2 LQKENI. The V segment lost 4 bases and the J segment 7 bases; nucleotides outside the gene matches: 11. CDR3 length equals 15 residues. CDR3 nucleotide sequence: TGTGCCAGCTCACGAGAACAGCAGGGGGCGGTTGAAGCTTTCTTT. This sequence encodes CASSREQQGAVEAFF. The variable domain in full, with the rest retrieved from reference TRBV18 and TRBJ1-1, is NAGVMQNPRHLVRRRGQEARLRCSPMKGHSHVYWYRQLPEEGLKFMVYLQKENIIDESGMPKERFSAEFPKEGPSILRIQQVVRGDSAAYFCASSREQQGAVEAFFGQGTRLTVV.

This clone has only one observation. V is TRBV18 and J is TRBJ2-7, with a weak D call TRBD1 (6 bases). CDR3 length equals 13 residues. V was clipped by 5 bases and J by 0 bases, with 8 bases between them. Germline CDR1 KGHSH, CDR2 LQKENI. As DNA, the CDR3 is TGTGCCAGCTCATCGGGACACTCCTACGAGCAGTACTTC. Translated: CASSSGHSYEQYF. The full variable domain, completed using reference TRBV18 and TRBJ2-7, is NAGVMQNPRHLVRRRGQEARLRCSPMKGHSHVYWYRQLPEEGLKFMVYLQKENIIDESGMPKERFSAEFPKEGPSILRIQQVVRGDSAAYFCASSSGHSYEQYFGPGTRLTVT.

The J gene is TRBJ1-1, the V gene TRBV13, with D tentatively TRBD1 (5 bases). V gave up 4 bases and J gave up 3 bases, with 18 bases separating them. The germline V gene has CDR1 PRHDT and CDR2 FYEKMQ (reference sequence). This CDR3 spans 16 amino acids. For the CDR3, the DNA is TGTGCCAGCAGCTCGGGACGCCTGGGGGGATACACTGAAGCTTTCTTT. Its translation is CASSSGRLGGYTEAFF.

This clone counts as medium-sized. The genes are TRBV19 and TRBJ2-4, with 9 bases that match TRBD1. Germline CDR1 is LNHDA and CDR2 is SQIVND (reference sequence). V was clipped by 8 bases and J by 3 bases; unmatched bases: 5. The CDR3 spans 14 residues. The CDR3 reads CASVRTGDKNIQYF. CDR3 coding DNA: TGTGCCAGTGTACGGACAGGGGACAAAAACATTCAGTACTTC.

The V gene is TRBV7-9, the J gene TRBJ2-7; D may be TRBD2 (5 bases). CDR3 size: 16 residues. Germline CDR1 SEHNR, CDR2 FQNEAQ (reference sequence). V lost 4 bases and J 2 bases, leaving 18 bases between the germline ends. The CDR3 protein is CASSSAQDGGAYEQYF. CDR3 DNA: TGTGCCAGCAGCTCAGCCCAGGACGGAGGAGCCTACGAGCAGTACTTC.

This chain connects TRBV30 to TRBJ1-4, with D possibly TRBD1 on 6 matching bases. Germline CDR1 reads GTSNPN; CDR2 reads SVGIG (reference sequence). With 3 bases removed from V and 10 bases from J, the gap between germline ends came to 24 bases. There are 16 residues in the CDR3. As DNA, the CDR3 is TGTGCCTGGAGACCGCGGGGGGCCTCCTCGACGGGAAAACTGTTTTTT. Encoded protein: CAWRPRGASSTGKLFF.

This chain connects TRBV5-1 to TRBJ2-6, with unresolved D. Germline V lookup: CDR1 SGHRS, CDR2 YFSETQ. The CDR3 runs 14 residues. Trimming removed 3 bases at V and 2 bases at J, with 6 bases between. CDR3 loop: CASSWAAGANVLTF. As DNA, the CDR3 is TGCGCCAGCAGCTGGGCCGCTGGGGCCAACGTCCTGACTTTC. Full variable domain (rest looked up from reference TRBV5-1 and TRBJ2-6): KAGVTQTPRYLIKTRGQQVTLSCSPISGHRSVSWYQQTPGQGLQFLFEYFSETQRNKGNFPGRFSGRQFSNSRSEMNVSTLELGDSALYLCASSWAAGANVLTFGAGSRLTVL.

The V gene is TRBV27, the J gene TRBJ2-5; D gene uncertain. Germline CDR1 and CDR2: MNHEY and SMNVEV (reference sequence). V was trimmed by 0 bases and J by 4 bases, leaving 6 bases between them. CDR3 length: 13 residues. The CDR3, as DNA: TGTGCCAGCAGTTTATCGATCGGAGAGACCCAGTACTTC. Its protein is CASSLSIGETQYF.